A selection of T cell receptor beta chains follows, all from one sample in a study of T cells in localized non-small cell lung cancer. Sequenced by immunoSEQ multiplex PCR; TCRdb stores in-frame clones only, minus some. The sample includes about 21,000 clones, nearly 90% of them seen just once. Sequencing was performed on peripheral blood mononuclear cells, taken before any cancer treatment. All receptors derive from a male donor at least 60 years old with stage II lung adenocarcinoma. The CDR3 runs from the conserved cysteine through the conserved F or W. Fields, in order: clone size, V gene, D gene, J gene, CDR3 DNA, CDR3 protein. A D gene is named only where the DNA matches it firmly. The size of a clone is reported for some rows only, either as once, few or many, or as a class for expanded clones.

.	TRBV7-7	TRBD2	TRBJ2-7	TGTGCTAGCAGCTCGTCTAGCGGGAGCGGCGGCTCCGAGCAGTACTTC	CASSSSSGSGGSEQYF
.	TRBV6-1	.	TRBJ1-2	TGTGCCAGCAGTGTGAGTAGGCTCCGACGCGATGGCTACACCTTC	CASSVSRLRRDGYTF
.	TRBV28	TRBD2	TRBJ2-2	TGTGCCAGCAGTTTATGGGCGGGAGGTACCGGGGAGCTGTTTTTT	CASSLWAGGTGELFF
.	TRBV5-4	TRBD2	TRBJ2-1	TGTGCCAGCAGCTTGGGACTAGCGGGAGGAAACTACAATGAGCAGTTCTTC	CASSLGLAGGNYNEQFF
.	TRBV2	.	TRBJ2-7	TGTGCCAGCAATACCAGGGTCCCGTACTACGAGCAGTACTTC	CASNTRVPYYEQYF
once	TRBV5-6	TRBD2	TRBJ2-2	TGTGCCAGCCGACTCCAGGTAGCGGGTCCGAGGGCCGGGGAGCTGTTTTTT	CASRLQVAGPRAGELFF
large	TRBV7-6	TRBD1	TRBJ1-3	TGTGCCAGCAGCCCGACAGGGGGTCGAAACACCATATATTTT	CASSPTGGRNTIYF
.	TRBV2	.	TRBJ2-3	TGTGCCAGCAGGCCGGGACTCCTCACAGATACGCAGTATTTT	CASRPGLLTDTQYF
.	TRBV28	TRBD1	TRBJ2-7	TGTGCCAGCAGTCCCCGGGACAGGGGAATCCCGGAGCAGTACTTC	CASSPRDRGIPEQYF
.	TRBV7-2	.	TRBJ2-1	TGTGCCAGCAGCTTAGAAGGAATCGACAATGAGCAGTTCTTC	CASSLEGIDNEQFF
.	TRBV9	.	TRBJ2-2	TGTGCCAGCAGTTCACAGGGAGGCACCGGGGAGCTGTTTTTT	CASSSQGGTGELFF
.	TRBV5-6	.	TRBJ1-4	TGTGCCAGCAGCTTTGGGGCTCGGAATGAAAAACTGTTTTTT	CASSFGARNEKLFF
.	TRBV19	.	TRBJ1-1	TGTGCCAGTATTCTCTTGGTATGGACTGAAGCTTTCTTT	CASILLVWTEAFF
.	TRBV6-1	.	TRBJ2-7	TGTGCCAGCAGTGAGGTCAGACTGGGCTACGAGCAGTACTTC	CASSEVRLGYEQYF
once	TRBV7-6	TRBD2	TRBJ2-1	TGTGCCAGCAGCTTGATAGGCTCGGCGGGAGGGCACAATGAGCAGTTCTTC	CASSLIGSAGGHNEQFF
.	TRBV18	.	TRBJ2-4	TGTGCCAGCTCACCACGAGCAGGGAAAAACATTCAGTACTTC	CASSPRAGKNIQYF
.	TRBV28	.	TRBJ1-2	TGTGCCAGCACGGCTTGGGGCTGGAATGGCTACACCTTC	CASTAWGWNGYTF